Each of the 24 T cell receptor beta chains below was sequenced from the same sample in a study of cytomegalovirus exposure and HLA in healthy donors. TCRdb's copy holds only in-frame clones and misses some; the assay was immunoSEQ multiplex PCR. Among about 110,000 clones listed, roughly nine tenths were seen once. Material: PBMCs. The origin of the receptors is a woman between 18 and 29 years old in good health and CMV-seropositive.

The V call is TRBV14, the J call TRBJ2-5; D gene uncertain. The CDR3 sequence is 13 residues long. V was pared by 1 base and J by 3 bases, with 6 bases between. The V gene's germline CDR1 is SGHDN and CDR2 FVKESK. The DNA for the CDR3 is TGTGCCAGCAGCCAAGTCCCTAAAGAGACCCAGTACTTC. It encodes CASSQVPKETQYF.

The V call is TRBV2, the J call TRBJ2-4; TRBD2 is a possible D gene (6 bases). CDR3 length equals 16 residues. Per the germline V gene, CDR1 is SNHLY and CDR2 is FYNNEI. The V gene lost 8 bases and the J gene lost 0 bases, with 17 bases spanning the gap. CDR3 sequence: CASAKGGELAKNIQYF. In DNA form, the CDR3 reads TGTGCCAGCGCTAAGGGAGGAGAACTAGCCAAAAACATTCAGTACTTC.

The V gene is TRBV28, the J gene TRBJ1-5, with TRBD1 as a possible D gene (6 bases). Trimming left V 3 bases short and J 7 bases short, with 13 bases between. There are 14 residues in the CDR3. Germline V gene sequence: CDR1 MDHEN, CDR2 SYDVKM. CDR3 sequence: CASSFSRGIQPQHF. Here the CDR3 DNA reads TGTGCCAGCAGTTTCAGCAGGGGAATCCAGCCCCAGCATTTT.

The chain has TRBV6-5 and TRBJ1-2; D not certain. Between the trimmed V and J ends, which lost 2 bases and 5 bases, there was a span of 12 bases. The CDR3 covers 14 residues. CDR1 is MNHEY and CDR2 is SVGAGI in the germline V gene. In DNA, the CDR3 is TGTGCCAGCAGTTACGGGCAGACGACATATGGCTACACCTTC. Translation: CASSYGQTTYGYTF.

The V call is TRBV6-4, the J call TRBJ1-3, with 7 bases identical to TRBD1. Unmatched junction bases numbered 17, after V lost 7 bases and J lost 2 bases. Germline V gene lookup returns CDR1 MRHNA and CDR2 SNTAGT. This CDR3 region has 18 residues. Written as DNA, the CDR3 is TGTGCCAGCATTAGACCGGGCCGCAACAGGGGCCCTGGAAACACCATATATTTT. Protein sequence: CASIRPGRNRGPGNTIYF.

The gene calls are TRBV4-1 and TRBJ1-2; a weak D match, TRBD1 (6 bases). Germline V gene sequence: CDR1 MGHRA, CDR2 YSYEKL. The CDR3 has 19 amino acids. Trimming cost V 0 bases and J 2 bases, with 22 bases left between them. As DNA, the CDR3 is TGCGCCAGCAGCCAAGAGCGGTCTGATCGGACAGAGGAGAACTATGGCTACACCTTC. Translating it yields CASSQERSDRTEENYGYTF.

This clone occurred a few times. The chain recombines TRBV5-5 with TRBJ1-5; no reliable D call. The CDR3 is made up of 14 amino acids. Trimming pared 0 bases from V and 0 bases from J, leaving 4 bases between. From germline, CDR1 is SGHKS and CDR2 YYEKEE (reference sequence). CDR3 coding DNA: TGTGCCAGCAGCTTGGTTCATAGCAATCAGCCCCAGCATTTT. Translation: CASSLVHSNQPQHF.

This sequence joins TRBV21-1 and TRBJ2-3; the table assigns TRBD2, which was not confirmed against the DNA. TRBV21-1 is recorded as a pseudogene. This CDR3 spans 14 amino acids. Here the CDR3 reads CASSKVEGTDTQYF. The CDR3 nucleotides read TGTGCCAGCAGCAAAGTTGAGGGCACAGATACGCAGTATTTT.

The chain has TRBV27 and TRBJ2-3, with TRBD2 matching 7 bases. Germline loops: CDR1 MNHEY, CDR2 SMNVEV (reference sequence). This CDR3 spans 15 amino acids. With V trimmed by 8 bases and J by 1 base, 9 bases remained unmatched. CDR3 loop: CASAYSGGRTDTQYF. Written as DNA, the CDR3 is TGTGCCAGCGCATACTCGGGGGGACGCACAGATACGCAGTATTTT.

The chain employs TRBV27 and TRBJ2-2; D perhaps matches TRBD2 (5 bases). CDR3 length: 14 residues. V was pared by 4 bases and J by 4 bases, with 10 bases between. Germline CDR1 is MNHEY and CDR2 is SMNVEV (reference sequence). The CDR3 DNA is TGTGCCAGCAGTTCCTTAACTAGCACCGGGGAGCTGTTTTTT. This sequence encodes CASSSLTSTGELFF.

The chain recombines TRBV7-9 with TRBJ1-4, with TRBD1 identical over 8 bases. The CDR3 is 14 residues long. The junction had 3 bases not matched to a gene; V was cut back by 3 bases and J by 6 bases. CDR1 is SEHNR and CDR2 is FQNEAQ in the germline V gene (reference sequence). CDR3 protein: CASSLRTGYEKLFF. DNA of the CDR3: TGTGCCAGCAGCTTGAGGACAGGGTATGAAAAACTGTTTTTT.

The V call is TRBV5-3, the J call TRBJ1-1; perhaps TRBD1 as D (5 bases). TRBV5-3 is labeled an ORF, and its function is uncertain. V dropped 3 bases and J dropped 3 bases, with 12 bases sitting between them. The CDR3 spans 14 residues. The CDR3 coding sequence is TGTGCCAGAAGCTCCGACAGAAGGGACACTGAAGCTTTCTTT. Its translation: CARSSDRRDTEAFF.

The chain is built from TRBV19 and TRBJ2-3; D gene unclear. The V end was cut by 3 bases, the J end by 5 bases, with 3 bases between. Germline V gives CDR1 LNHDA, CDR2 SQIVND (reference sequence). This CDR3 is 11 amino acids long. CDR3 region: CASSILDTQYF. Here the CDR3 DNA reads TGTGCCAGTAGTATCCTAGATACGCAGTATTTT.

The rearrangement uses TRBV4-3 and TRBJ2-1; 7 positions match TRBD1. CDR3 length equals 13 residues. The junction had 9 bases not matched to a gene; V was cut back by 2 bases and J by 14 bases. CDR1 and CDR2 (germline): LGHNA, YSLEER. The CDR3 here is CASSQRQGTSEFF. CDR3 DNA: TGCGCCAGCAGCCAAAGACAGGGTACTTCGGAGTTCTTC.

The CDR3 reads CAISGPTSGKAIGNEQFF. The CDR3 nucleotides are TGTGCCATCAGTGGGCCTACTTCAGGGAAGGCAATAGGCAATGAGCAGTTCTTC. This chain joins TRBV10-3 and TRBJ2-1; a weak D match, TRBD1 (5 bases). Between the trimmed V and J ends, which lost 4 bases and 6 bases, there was a span of 25 bases. The CDR3 covers 18 residues. The germline CDR1 and CDR2 sequences are ENHRY and SYGVKD.

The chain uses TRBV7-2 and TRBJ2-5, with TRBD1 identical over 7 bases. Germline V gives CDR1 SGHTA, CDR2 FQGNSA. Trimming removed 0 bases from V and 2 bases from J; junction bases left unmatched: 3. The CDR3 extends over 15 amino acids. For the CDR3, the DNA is TGTGCCAGCAGCTTAGCAGGGACAGTGCAAGAGACCCAGTACTTC. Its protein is CASSLAGTVQETQYF.

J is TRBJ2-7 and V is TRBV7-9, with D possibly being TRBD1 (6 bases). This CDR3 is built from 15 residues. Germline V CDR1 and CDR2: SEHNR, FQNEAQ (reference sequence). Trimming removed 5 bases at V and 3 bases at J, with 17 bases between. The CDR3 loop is CASSDTGNSHYEQYF. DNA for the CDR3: TGTGCCAGCAGCGACACAGGGAATTCCCACTACGAGCAGTACTTC. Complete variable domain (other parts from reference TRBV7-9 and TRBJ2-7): DTGVSQNPRHKITKRGQNVTFRCDPISEHNRLYWYRQTLGQGPEFLTYFQNEAQLEKSRLLSDRFSAERPKGSFSTLEIQRTEQGDSAMYLCASSDTGNSHYEQYFGPGTRLTVT.

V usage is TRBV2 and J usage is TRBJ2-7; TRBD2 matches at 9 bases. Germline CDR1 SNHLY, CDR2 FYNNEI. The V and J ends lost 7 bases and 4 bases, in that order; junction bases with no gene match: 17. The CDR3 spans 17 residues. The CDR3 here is CASTAGWGAGGTYEQYF. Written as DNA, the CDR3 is TGTGCCAGCACCGCGGGTTGGGGAGCGGGGGGTACGTACGAGCAGTACTTC.

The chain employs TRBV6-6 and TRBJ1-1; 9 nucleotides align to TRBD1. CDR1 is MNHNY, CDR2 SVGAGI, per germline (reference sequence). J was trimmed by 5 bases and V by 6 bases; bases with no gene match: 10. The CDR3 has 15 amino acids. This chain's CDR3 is CASRGLQGAQTEAFF. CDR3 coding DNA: TGTGCCAGCAGAGGCTTACAGGGGGCGCAAACTGAAGCTTTCTTT.

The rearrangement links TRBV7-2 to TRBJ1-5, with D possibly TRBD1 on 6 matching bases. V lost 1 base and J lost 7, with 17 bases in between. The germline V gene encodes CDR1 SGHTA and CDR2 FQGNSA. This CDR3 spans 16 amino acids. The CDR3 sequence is CASSLGFVRGKQPQHF. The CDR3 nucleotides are TGTGCCAGCAGCTTAGGCTTTGTCAGGGGAAAACAGCCCCAGCATTTT.

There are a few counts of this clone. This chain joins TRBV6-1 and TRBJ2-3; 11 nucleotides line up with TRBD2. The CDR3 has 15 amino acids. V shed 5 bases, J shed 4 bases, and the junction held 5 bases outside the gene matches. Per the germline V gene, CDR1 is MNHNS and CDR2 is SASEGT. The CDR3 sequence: CASSSTSGGADTQYF. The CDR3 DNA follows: TGTGCCAGCAGTTCTACTAGCGGGGGCGCAGATACGCAGTATTTT.

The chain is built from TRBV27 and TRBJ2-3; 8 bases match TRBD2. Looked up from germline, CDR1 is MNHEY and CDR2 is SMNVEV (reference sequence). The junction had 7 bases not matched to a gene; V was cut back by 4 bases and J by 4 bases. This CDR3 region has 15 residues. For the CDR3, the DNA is TGTGCCAGCAGTTGGATTAGCGGGGTGGCAGATACGCAGTATTTT. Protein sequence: CASSWISGVADTQYF.

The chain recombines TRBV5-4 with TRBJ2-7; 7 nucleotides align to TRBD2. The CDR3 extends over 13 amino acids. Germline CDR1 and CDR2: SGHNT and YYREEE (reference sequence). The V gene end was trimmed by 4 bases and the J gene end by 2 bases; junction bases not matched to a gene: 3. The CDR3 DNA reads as TGTGCCAGCAGCGGGGGAGGGCCCTACGAGCAGTACTTC. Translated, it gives CASSGGGPYEQYF.

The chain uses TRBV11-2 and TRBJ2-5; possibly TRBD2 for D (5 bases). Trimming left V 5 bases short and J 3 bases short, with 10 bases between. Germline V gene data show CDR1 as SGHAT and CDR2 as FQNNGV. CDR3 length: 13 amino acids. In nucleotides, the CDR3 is TGTGCCAGCAGCCCCGGGGTAAAAGAGACCCAGTACTTC. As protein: CASSPGVKETQYF.